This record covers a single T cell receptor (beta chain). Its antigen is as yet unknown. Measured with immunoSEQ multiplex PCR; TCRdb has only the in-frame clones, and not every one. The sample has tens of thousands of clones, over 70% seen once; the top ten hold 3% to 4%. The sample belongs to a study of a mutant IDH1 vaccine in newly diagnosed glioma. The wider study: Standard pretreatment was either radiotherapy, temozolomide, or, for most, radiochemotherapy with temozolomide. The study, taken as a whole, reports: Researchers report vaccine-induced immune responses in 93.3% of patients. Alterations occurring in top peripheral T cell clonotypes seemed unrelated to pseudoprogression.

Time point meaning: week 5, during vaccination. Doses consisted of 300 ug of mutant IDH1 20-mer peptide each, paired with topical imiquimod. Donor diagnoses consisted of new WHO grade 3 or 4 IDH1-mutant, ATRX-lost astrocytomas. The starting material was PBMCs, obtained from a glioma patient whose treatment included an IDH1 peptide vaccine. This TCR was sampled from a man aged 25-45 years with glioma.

The CDR3 sequence is CASTLTGYNSPLHF. CDR3 bases: TGTGCCAGTACCCTGACAGGGTATAATTCACCCCTCCACTTT. The V and J genes are TRBV19 and TRBJ1-6; 7 positions match TRBD1. Per the germline V gene, CDR1 is LNHDA and CDR2 is SQIVND (reference sequence). V dropped 7 bases and J dropped 4; count of bases not matched to a gene: 4. CDR3 length: 14 amino acids.